The rows below give T cell receptor beta chains drawn from one sample of a study of blood T cell repertoires in COVID-19. Using immunoSEQ multiplex PCR, the repertoire was profiled, and TCRdb retains in-frame clones only, with some absent. This sample has 200,000 to 250,000 clones; 80% to 95% occur once, and the top ten carry over 0.75%. Sequencing was done on a sample of peripheral blood. The receptors come from a man aged 55 to 70 with COVID-19, enrolled during active disease. The CDR3 runs from the conserved cysteine through the conserved F or W. Each record gives: J gene, clone size, V gene, D gene, CDR3 protein, CDR3 DNA. The D gene is left open where the match is weak. The size entry is marked missing in some rows and otherwise reads once, few, many or a size class.

TRBJ2-1,once,TRBV5-4,TRBD2,CASSIAGGGEQFF,TGTGCCAGCAGCATAGCGGGGGGCGGTGAGCAGTTCTTC
TRBJ2-3,NA,TRBV21-1,NA,CASSKTFRGSTDTQYF,TGTGCCAGCAGCAAAACGTTCAGGGGTAGCACAGATACGCAGTATTTT
TRBJ2-7,NA,TRBV6-1,TRBD2,CASSEVTSGRLEQYF,TGTGCCAGCAGTGAAGTGACTAGCGGGAGACTCGAGCAGTACTTC
TRBJ1-5,NA,TRBV7-8,NA,CASSLAGGSNQPQHF,TGTGCCAGCAGCTTAGCGGGCGGGTCCAATCAGCCCCAGCATTTT
TRBJ2-7,NA,TRBV6-2/TRBV6-3,NA,CASSYAEQGQQYF,TGTGCCAGCAGTTACGCAGAACAGGGCCAGCAGTACTTC
TRBJ1-1,NA,TRBV9,TRBD1,CASSATGGAGSPEAFF,TGTGCCAGCAGCGCCACAGGGGGCGCCGGGTCCCCTGAAGCTTTCTTT
TRBJ2-1,once,TRBV15,TRBD1,CATSGRDSPNEQFF,TGTGCCACCAGCGGAAGGGACAGTCCCAATGAGCAGTTCTTC
TRBJ2-2,NA,TRBV11-1,NA,CASTQTQSTGELFF,TGTGCCAGCACCCAGACACAGTCCACCGGGGAGCTGTTTTTT
TRBJ2-2,once,TRBV5-1,NA,CASGRTENTGELFF,TGCGCCAGCGGTCGGACTGAGAACACCGGGGAGCTGTTTTTT
TRBJ2-1,NA,TRBV7-7,TRBD1,CASSPAGTAYNEQFF,TGTGCTAGCAGCCCTGCCGGGACAGCCTACAATGAGCAGTTCTTC
TRBJ2-1,NA,TRBV18,TRBD2,CASSRKAGGQDEQFF,TGTGCCAGCTCTCGGAAGGCGGGGGGCCAAGATGAGCAGTTCTTC
TRBJ2-7,NA,TRBV30,TRBD1,CAWSRQSTGNEQYF,TGTGCCTGGAGTCGTCAATCGACAGGGAACGAGCAGTACTTC
TRBJ2-2,NA,TRBV11-2,TRBD2,CASSSGRNTGELFF,TGTGCCAGCAGCAGCGGGAGGAACACCGGGGAGCTGTTTTTT
TRBJ2-2,NA,TRBV10-2,NA,CASSGSHTGELFF,TGCGCCAGCAGTGGGAGTCACACCGGGGAGCTGTTTTTT
TRBJ1-1,NA,TRBV6-1,TRBD1,CASSDRQGGTEAFF,TGTGCCAGCAGTGACCGACAGGGGGGTACTGAAGCTTTCTTT
TRBJ1-1,NA,TRBV4-1,NA,CASSQDTRNTEAFF,TGCGCCAGCAGCCAAGATACGAGGAACACTGAAGCTTTCTTT
TRBJ1-2,NA,TRBV7-7,NA,CASSLAGGELTF,TGTGCTAGCAGCTTAGCCGGAGGGGAGTTGACCTTC
TRBJ1-5,NA,TRBV28,TRBD1,CASIRGGAGQPQHF,TGTGCCAGCATAAGAGGGGGCGCGGGTCAGCCCCAGCATTTT